Below, 10 T cell receptor beta chains from the same sample are listed, as sequenced in a study of T cell clonotyping in hematopoietic cell transplantation. Libraries were prepared by immunoSEQ multiplex PCR; TCRdb keeps only in-frame clonotypes and omits some of them. The sample has almost 20,000 clones, 65% to 80% seen once. Material for sequencing was peripheral blood mononuclear cells. These receptors all come from a man between 60 and 75 years old in good health. Some clones in this sample may be carry-over from other donors' samples.

This rearrangement joins TRBV10-1 to TRBJ2-7; D may be TRBD2 (6 bases). This CDR3 has 15 residues. Deletions cut 3 bases from V and 2 bases from J, with 14 bases between. CDR1 WNHNN and CDR2 SYGVQD come from the germline V gene (reference sequence). CDR3 in amino acids: CASSDPGGLPYEQYF. Here the CDR3 DNA reads TGCGCCAGCAGTGACCCCGGGGGACTTCCCTACGAGCAGTACTTC.

The J gene is TRBJ2-1, the V gene TRBV7-2; the match to TRBD2 covers 10 bases. V was clipped by 2 bases and J by 7 bases; unmatched bases: 5. The CDR3 sequence is 15 residues long. Germline V gene sequence: CDR1 SGHTA, CDR2 FQGNSA. CDR3 amino acids: CASSLLAGDRNEQFF. The CDR3 region has the DNA TGTGCCAGCAGCTTACTAGCGGGAGACCGGAATGAGCAGTTCTTC.

This clone was seen more than once but under ten times. This chain links TRBV2 with TRBJ1-5; weak D call: TRBD1 (6 bases). V dropped 8 bases and J dropped 5 bases, with 13 bases sitting between them. The CDR3 is 13 residues long. CDR1 is SNHLY and CDR2 is FYNNEI in the germline V gene. The CDR3 DNA is TGTGCCAGCGGCAGGGGTTTCGATCAGCCCCAGCATTTT. Translating it yields CASGRGFDQPQHF.

V and J are TRBV29-1 and TRBJ1-2, with TRBD1 matching over 7 bases. The CDR3 is 15 residues long. Germline V gene sequence: CDR1 SQVTM, CDR2 ANQGSEA. Unmatched junction bases numbered 15, after V lost 7 bases and J lost 4 bases. The CDR3 region is CSAAGGRGQVYGYTF. CDR3 DNA: TGCAGCGCCGCTGGGGGTAGGGGGCAGGTCTATGGCTACACCTTC.

This sequence joins TRBV7-9 and TRBJ1-2; no reliable D call. Deletions cut 4 bases from V and 4 bases from J, with 13 bases between. CDR1 SEHNR and CDR2 FQNEAQ come from the germline V gene (reference sequence). CDR3 size: 14 residues. The DNA of the CDR3 is TGTGCCAGCAGCTCCACCGAGGTCTCCTATGGCTACACCTTC. Residues: CASSSTEVSYGYTF.

The chain combines TRBV6-1 with TRBJ2-5; 9 bases map to TRBD2. The ends lost 6 bases at V and 4 bases at J; junction bases unmatched: 9. CDR1 MNHNS and CDR2 SASEGT come from the germline V gene. This CDR3 has 15 residues. CDR3 nucleotides: TGTGCCAGCAGCGCAGCCGGGACTAGCCTAGAGACCCAGTACTTC. Translated: CASSAAGTSLETQYF.

The chain uses TRBV6-6 and TRBJ2-7; 12 nucleotides match TRBD2. The germline V gene has CDR1 MNHNY and CDR2 SVGAGI (reference sequence). Trimming cost V 6 bases and J 4 bases; bases outside gene matches: 7. The CDR3 has 15 residues. The CDR3 DNA follows: TGTGCCAGCAGGTGGACTAGCGGGGCCGGGTACGAGCAGTACTTC. Its protein is CASRWTSGAGYEQYF.

Note on this clone: One junction end disagrees with the germline gene, perhaps due to a read error. This specimen includes other DNA sequences encoding the same CDR3. V usage is TRBV28 and J usage is TRBJ1-1, with D possibly TRBD1 on 6 matching bases. The CDR3 spans 13 residues. Looked up from germline, CDR1 is MDHEN and CDR2 is SYDVKM. DNA of the CDR3: TGCGCCAGCAGCCGACGAGGGACATATGAAGCTTTCTTT. This sequence encodes CASSRRGTYEAFF.

This chain links TRBV5-6 with TRBJ1-1; D gene uncertain. This CDR3 has 15 amino acids. Germline CDR1 SGHDT, CDR2 YYEEEE. Deletions cut 0 bases from V and 1 base from J, with 10 bases between. The CDR3 region is CASSLVGRANTEAFF. In nucleotides, the CDR3 is TGTGCCAGCAGCTTGGTTGGGAGGGCGAACACTGAAGCTTTCTTT.

This chain joins TRBV29-1 and TRBJ1-2; D not certain. Germline values: CDR1 SQVTM, CDR2 ANQGSEA. The CDR3 is 14 amino acids. V was pared by 4 bases and J by 3 bases, with 15 bases between. The CDR3 DNA sequence: TGCAGCGTTGGGGTCTTTGGGGTGGACTATGGCTACACCTTC. This translates into CSVGVFGVDYGYTF.